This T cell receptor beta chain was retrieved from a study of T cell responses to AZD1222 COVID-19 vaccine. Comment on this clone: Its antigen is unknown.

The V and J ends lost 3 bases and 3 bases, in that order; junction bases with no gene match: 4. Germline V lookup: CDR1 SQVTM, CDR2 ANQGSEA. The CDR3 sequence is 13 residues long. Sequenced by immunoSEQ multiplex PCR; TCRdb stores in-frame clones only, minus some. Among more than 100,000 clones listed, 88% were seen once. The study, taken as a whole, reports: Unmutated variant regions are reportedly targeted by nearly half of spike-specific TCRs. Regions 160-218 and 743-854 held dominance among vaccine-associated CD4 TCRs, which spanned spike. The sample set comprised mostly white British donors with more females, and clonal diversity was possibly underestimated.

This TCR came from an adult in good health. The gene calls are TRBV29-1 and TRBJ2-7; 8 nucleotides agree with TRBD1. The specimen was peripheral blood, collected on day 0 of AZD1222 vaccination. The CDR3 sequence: CSVDLQGGYEQYF. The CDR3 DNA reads TGCAGCGTTGACCTACAGGGGGGCTACGAGCAGTACTTC.